What follows describes a single TCR beta chain. Its antigen specificity is not known. No base quality information exists; no much larger clone differs at one position. Cut back by 2 bases and 8 bases, the V and J ends lie 13 bases apart. As encoded in the germline V gene, CDR1 is MDHEN while CDR2 is SYDVKM. The CDR3 sequence holds 15 residues, the cysteine and phenylalanine included. Only the CDR3 DNA is retained, 45 bases long and in frame from the first base. One collaborating source in Seattle enrolled patients while the patients were actively infected and followed the patients over time throughout the course of disease. The collaborating institutions used their own protocols to collect whole blood in K2EDTA tubes. For TCRbeta analysis, collaborators shipped samples in one of three forms: frozen whole blood, isolated PBMCs, or DNA extracted from either of those sample types. TCRbeta CDR3 regions were amplified from genomic DNA by means of the immunoSEQ Assay, a bias-controlled multiplex PCR. On the authors' methods: The number of nucleated cells in each sample was estimated from the amplification of reference gene primers within the assay. To quantify the absolute abundance of each unique TCRbeta CDR3 rearrangement, sequence reads were collapsed and filtered. Productive Simpson clonality was computed per sample as the square root of Simpson's diversity index over productive rearrangements. Drawn from immuneACCESS, this table holds only the in-frame rearrangements with V and J called that TCRdb kept. Clones are partly lost; checked studies trace under half to an unresolved V gene and leave the rest unexplained. That table furnishes V, J and clone size, whereas the DNA furnished D and trimming. The sample table lists fewer than 300,000 clones, roughly nine tenths of them with a count of one. Roughly 2.3% of the sample is taken by the ten largest.

The data derive from a study of blood T cell repertoires in COVID-19 (TCRdb year 2020). About the study as a whole: Collaborator samples came from the United States, Italy and Spain and covered acute and convalescent phases of COVID-19. Where available, HLA class I and class II types were obtained from metadata supplied by the sample provider rather than from assay-based typing. Samples came from the ongoing ImmuneRACE study (first 160 participants) plus 1,254 subjects from 6 global collaborators. The prospective study material was composed of cDNA or gDNA derived from T cells, B-cell-depleted T cells, or PBMCs. Deeply sampled blood TCRbeta repertoires from subjects exposed to, actively infected with, or recovered from COVID-19 were included in the dataset. The repertoires were made available in a free public database intended to serve as a resource for research on the immune response to SARS-CoV-2. Nearly every sample came with metadata listing a de-identified subject ID, COVID-19 status, age in years and sex. Results and caveats for the whole study, not just this receptor: The quantity of clinical and demographic metadata differed by source and by participant and was supplied without curation.

Sequences were obtained from peripheral blood. The chain joins TRBV28 to TRBJ1-6; a weak D assignment points to TRBD1 (6 bases agree). The clonotype originates from a young woman with COVID-19, enrolled during active disease. The CDR3 protein is CASSLPGAHYSPLHF. The bases are TGTGCCAGCAGTTTACCAGGGGCCCATTATTCACCCCTCCACTTT.